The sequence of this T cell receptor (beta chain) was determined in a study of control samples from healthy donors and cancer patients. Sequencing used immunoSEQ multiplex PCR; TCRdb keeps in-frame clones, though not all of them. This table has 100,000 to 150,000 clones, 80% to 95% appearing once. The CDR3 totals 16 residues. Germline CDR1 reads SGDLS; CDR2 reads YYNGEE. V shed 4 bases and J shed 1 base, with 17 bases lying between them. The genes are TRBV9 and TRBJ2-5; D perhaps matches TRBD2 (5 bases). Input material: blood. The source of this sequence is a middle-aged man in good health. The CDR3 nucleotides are TGTGCCAGCAGCCGGGCCCTGAGTAGCGCCCAAGAGACCCAGTACTTC. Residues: CASSRALSSAQETQYF.